This TCR beta chain was retrieved from a study of blood T cell repertoires in COVID-19. Looking at the study overall: The United States, Italy and Spain supplied acute and convalescent COVID-19 samples. The cDNA or gDNA used as material had been derived from T cells, B-cell-depleted T cells, or PBMCs.

In the authors' methods: Estimation of nucleated cell counts relied on the amplification of reference gene primers. Method: immunoSEQ multiplex PCR; TCRdb's copy keeps in-frame clones and lacks some. V, J and clone size were drawn from that table, and D and trimming were deduced from the DNA. The sample carries some 250,000 clones, about 88% recorded once. The count of this clone is one. Between the trimmed V and J ends, which lost 4 bases and 3 bases, there was a span of 14 bases. The CDR3 is 15 amino acids. Germline CDR1 is LNHDA and CDR2 is SQIVND (reference sequence). The source of this sequence is a woman between 65 and 79 years old with active or convalescent COVID-19. The chain couples TRBV19 to TRBJ2-3; maybe TRBD2 (6 bases). Sequencing used peripheral blood. This chain's CDR3 is CASSKRRGGTDTQYF. CDR3 DNA sequence: TGTGCCAGTAGTAAGAGGCGGGGCGGGACAGATACGCAGTATTTT.